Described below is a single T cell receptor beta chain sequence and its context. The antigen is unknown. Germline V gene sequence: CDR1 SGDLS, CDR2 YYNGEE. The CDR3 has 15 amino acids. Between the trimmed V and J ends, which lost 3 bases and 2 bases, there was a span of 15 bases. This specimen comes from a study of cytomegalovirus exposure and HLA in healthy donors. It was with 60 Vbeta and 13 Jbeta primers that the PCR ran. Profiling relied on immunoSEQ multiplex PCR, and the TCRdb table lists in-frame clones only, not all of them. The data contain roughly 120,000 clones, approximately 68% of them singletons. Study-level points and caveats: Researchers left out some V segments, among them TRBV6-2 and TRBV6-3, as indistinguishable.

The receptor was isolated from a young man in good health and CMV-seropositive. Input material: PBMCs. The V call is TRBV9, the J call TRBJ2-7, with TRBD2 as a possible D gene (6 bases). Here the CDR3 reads CASSARDSKTYEQYF. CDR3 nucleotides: TGTGCCAGCAGCGCGCGGGACTCTAAAACCTACGAGCAGTACTTC.